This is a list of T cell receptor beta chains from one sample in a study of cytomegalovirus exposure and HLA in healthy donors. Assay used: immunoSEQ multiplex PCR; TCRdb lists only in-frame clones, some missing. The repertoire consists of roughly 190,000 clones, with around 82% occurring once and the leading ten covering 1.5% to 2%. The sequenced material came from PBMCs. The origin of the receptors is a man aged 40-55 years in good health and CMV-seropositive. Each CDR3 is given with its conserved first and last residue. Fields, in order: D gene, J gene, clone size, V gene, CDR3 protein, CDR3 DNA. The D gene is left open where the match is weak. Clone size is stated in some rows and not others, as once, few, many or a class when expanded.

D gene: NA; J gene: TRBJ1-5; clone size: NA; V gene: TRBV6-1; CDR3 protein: CASSESGTRINQPQHF; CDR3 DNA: TGTGCCAGCAGTGAGTCCGGGACACGCATCAATCAGCCCCAGCATTTT
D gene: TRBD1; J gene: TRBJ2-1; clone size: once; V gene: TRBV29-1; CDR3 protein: CSVETGTGVAYNEQFF; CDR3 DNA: TGCAGCGTTGAAACCGGGACAGGGGTCGCCTACAATGAGCAGTTCTTC
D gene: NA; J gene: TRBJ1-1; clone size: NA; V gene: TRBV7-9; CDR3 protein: CSSWTDPNTEAFF; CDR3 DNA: TGTTCCAGCTGGACAGACCCCAACACTGAAGCTTTCTTT
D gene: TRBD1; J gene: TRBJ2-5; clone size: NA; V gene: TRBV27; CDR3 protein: CASSQLPLDRGQETQYF; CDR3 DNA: TGTGCCAGCAGCCAGCTACCTTTGGACAGGGGGCAAGAGACCCAGTACTTC
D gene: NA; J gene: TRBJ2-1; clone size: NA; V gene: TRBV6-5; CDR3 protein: CASSYSAEANEQFF; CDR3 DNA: TGTGCCAGCAGTTACTCAGCGGAAGCGAATGAGCAGTTCTTC
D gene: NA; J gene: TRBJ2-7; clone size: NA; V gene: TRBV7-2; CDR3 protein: CASSFSSTYEQYF; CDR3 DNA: TGTGCCAGCAGCTTCTCTAGTACCTACGAGCAGTACTTC
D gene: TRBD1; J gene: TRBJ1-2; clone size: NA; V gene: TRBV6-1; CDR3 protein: CASRIGQDYGGYTF; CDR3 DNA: TGTGCCAGCAGGATTGGACAGGACTATGGGGGCTACACCTTC
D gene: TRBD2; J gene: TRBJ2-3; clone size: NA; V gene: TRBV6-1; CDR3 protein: CASSVTGGLTDTQYF; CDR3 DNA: TGTGCCAGCAGTGTAACGGGAGGGTTAACAGATACGCAGTATTTT
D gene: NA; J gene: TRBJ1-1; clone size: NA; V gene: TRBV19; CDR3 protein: CASSQGLIHTEAFF; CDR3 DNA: TGTGCCAGTAGTCAGGGACTAATTCACACTGAAGCTTTCTTT
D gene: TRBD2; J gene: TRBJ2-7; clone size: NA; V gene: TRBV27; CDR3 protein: CASSLSASGRVYEQYF; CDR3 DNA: TGTGCCAGCAGTTTATCCGCTAGCGGGAGGGTCTACGAGCAGTACTTC